This entry concerns a single T cell receptor (beta chain). What it binds is unknown. This record belongs to a study of cytomegalovirus exposure and HLA in healthy donors. Assay used: immunoSEQ multiplex PCR; TCRdb lists only in-frame clones, some missing. The data contain some 250,000 clones, around 85% of them singletons. The donors were part of the validation cohort of 95 to 150 subjects. That cohort was separate from the first cohort, which comprised about 730 subjects. Study conclusions and caveats: Under in vitro conditions, a few CMV-associated chains were confirmed as specific for CMV antigens. Accounts indicate the classifier identified cytomegalovirus status with strong specificity and sensitivity. The study designated fewer than 200 TCR beta chains cytomegalovirus-associated.

CDR1 SNHLY and CDR2 FYNNEI come from the germline V gene. The V gene end was trimmed by 8 bases and the J gene end by 3 bases; junction bases not matched to a gene: 16. The CDR3 extends over 17 amino acids. The material sequenced was PBMCs. This receptor was taken from a woman aged 25 to 45 in good health and CMV-seropositive. The J gene is TRBJ1-5, the V gene TRBV2, with 7 bases lining up with TRBD1. CDR3 nucleotides: TGTGCCAGCCAGACAGGGAGATCAGCGAATCCCAATCAGCCCCAGCATTTT. Its protein is CASQTGRSANPNQPQHF.